Listed here is a single TCR beta chain. The antigen remains undetermined. This sample stems from a study of cytomegalovirus exposure and HLA in healthy donors. 13 Jbeta primers and 60 Vbeta primers were used for the PCR. Profiling relied on immunoSEQ multiplex PCR, and the TCRdb table lists in-frame clones only, not all of them. The data show some 150,000 clones, about 77% seen once. Study-level points and caveats: Within an earlier analysis, most TCR beta V segments proved productive either about 87% or about 30% of the time.

Germline lookup yields CDR1 SGHRS and CDR2 YFSETQ. The CDR3 runs 22 residues. The V gene end was trimmed by 4 bases and the J gene end by 1 base; junction bases not matched to a gene: 26. V is TRBV5-1 and J is TRBJ1-1; 9 bases are a match to TRBD1. This sequence originates from a woman between 45 and 60 years old in good health and CMV-seronegative. The specimen sequenced was PBMCs. This CDR3 reads CASSKLLPGQGSLDPENTEAFF. The CDR3 coding sequence is TGCGCCAGCAGCAAGTTACTTCCGGGACAGGGATCCCTGGACCCGGAGAACACTGAAGCTTTCTTT.